These 9 T cell receptor beta chains were sequenced from one sample in a study of graft-versus-host responses after intestinal transplantation. Data came from immunoSEQ multiplex PCR; TCRdb stores just in-frame clones and leaves some out. The sample gives a few thousand clones, about two thirds of which show up once; around 11% is in the top ten. Once graft tissue had been processed, intraepithelial and lamina propria lymphocytes were released. The starting material was ileum tissue, obtained approximately 960 days after intestinal transplantation. The receptors here all came from a human patient who received an intestinal transplant, so some T cells may come from the graft donor.

This clone has more than one count but fewer than ten. The V and J genes are TRBV7-6 and TRBJ2-7; D remains ambiguous. The germline V gene encodes CDR1 SGHVS and CDR2 FNYEAQ. The CDR3 sequence is 12 residues long. V was cut by 0 bases and J by 5 bases, with 5 bases left in between. The CDR3 loop is CASSLARDEQYF. The DNA of the CDR3 is TGTGCCAGCAGCTTAGCTCGAGACGAGCAGTACTTC.

This clone was seen more than once but under ten times. The chain recombines TRBV19 with TRBJ2-3; perhaps TRBD1 as D (5 bases). Deletions cut 5 bases from V and 3 bases from J, with 18 bases between. The length of the CDR3 is 16 residues. Looked up from germline, CDR1 is LNHDA and CDR2 is SQIVND (reference sequence). For the CDR3, the DNA is TGTGCCAGTAGTCCAAGGGAACAGGTCATAACAGATACGCAGTATTTT. The encoded protein is CASSPREQVITDTQYF. Filled out from reference TRBV19 and TRBJ2-3, the complete variable domain reads DGGITQSPKYLFRKEGQNVTLSCEQNLNHDAMYWYRQDPGQGLRLIYYSQIVNDFQKGDIAEGYSVSREKKESFPLTVTSAQKNPTAFYLCASSPREQVITDTQYFGPGTRLTVL.

This chain connects TRBV7-6 to TRBJ2-2; 8 bases fit TRBD1. The CDR3 runs 17 residues. J lost 6 bases, V lost 4 bases, and 13 bases had no gene match. Per the germline V gene, CDR1 is SGHVS and CDR2 is FNYEAQ. The CDR3, as DNA: TGTGCCAGCAGCTCAGGACTCCGGACAGGGCGGTCCGGGGAGCTGTTTTTT. Its translation: CASSSGLRTGRSGELFF.

V usage is TRBV9 and J usage is TRBJ2-3; 11 bases are a match to TRBD2. The CDR3 runs to 16 residues. Looked up from germline, CDR1 is SGDLS and CDR2 is YYNGEE. With 0 bases clipped from V and 4 bases from J, the junction kept 4 bases outside the gene matches. Written as DNA, the CDR3 is TGTGCCAGCAGCGTAGTACTAGCGGGGGCCGCAGATACGCAGTATTTT. This translates into CASSVVLAGAADTQYF.

This rearrangement joins TRBV28 to TRBJ2-7; tentative D call: TRBD1 (5 bases). Per germline, CDR1 MDHEN and CDR2 SYDVKM. The CDR3 spans 15 residues. V was shortened by 7 bases and J by 5 bases, with 21 bases between the two germline ends. CDR3 amino acids: CASTPDMRKANEQYF. DNA of the CDR3: TGTGCCAGCACCCCGGACATGAGAAAGGCTAACGAGCAGTACTTC.

The V call is TRBV14, the J call TRBJ1-2; D ambiguous. CDR1 is SGHDN and CDR2 is FVKESK in the germline V gene. Trimming stripped 0 bases from V and 2 bases from J, with 1 base between. The CDR3 extends over 12 amino acids. The CDR3 DNA follows: TGTGCCAGCAGCCAAGAAAACTATGGCTACACCTTC. Amino acids: CASSQENYGYTF.

The table lists this clone with a count of one. The chain joins TRBV5-5 to TRBJ2-2, with TRBD1 matching over 9 bases. Per the germline V gene, CDR1 is SGHKS and CDR2 is YYEKEE (reference sequence). The CDR3 extends over 17 amino acids. J lost 2 bases, V lost 0 bases, and 5 bases had no gene match. The CDR3 sequence: CASSLDPGQGNTGELFF. CDR3 bases: TGTGCCAGCAGCTTGGACCCGGGACAGGGTAACACCGGGGAGCTGTTTTTT.

The chain joins TRBV4-2 to TRBJ2-7; no reliable D call. Germline CDR1 is LGHNA and CDR2 is YNFKEQ. V was pared by 5 bases and J by 4 bases, with 9 bases between. The CDR3 has 12 residues. The CDR3 DNA is TGTGCCAGCAGCTTGGATCGGTACGAGCAGTACGTC. Protein: CASSLDRYEQYV.

The gene calls are TRBV7-6 and TRBJ2-7, with 10 positions matching TRBD1. Trimming removed 5 bases from V and 7 bases from J; junction bases left unmatched: 8. Germline V gives CDR1 SGHVS, CDR2 FNYEAQ. This CDR3 has 14 residues. The CDR3 DNA reads TGTGCCAGCAGCCCAGGACAGGGGGGTAGGGAGCAGTACTTC. Amino acids: CASSPGQGGREQYF.